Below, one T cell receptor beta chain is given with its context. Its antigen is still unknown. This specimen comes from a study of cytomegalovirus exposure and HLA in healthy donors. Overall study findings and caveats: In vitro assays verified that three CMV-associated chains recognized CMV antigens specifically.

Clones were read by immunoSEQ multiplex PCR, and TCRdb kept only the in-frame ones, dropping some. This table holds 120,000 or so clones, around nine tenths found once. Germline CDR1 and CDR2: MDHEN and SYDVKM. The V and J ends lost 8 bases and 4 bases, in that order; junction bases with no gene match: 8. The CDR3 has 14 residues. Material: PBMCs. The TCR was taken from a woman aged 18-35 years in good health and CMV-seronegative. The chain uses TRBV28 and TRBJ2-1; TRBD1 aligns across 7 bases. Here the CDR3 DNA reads TGTGCCAGCTCCGAGAACAGGGGTTACAATGAGCAGTTCTTC. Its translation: CASSENRGYNEQFF.